This entry describes one T cell receptor beta chain. Its matching antigen is unknown. Other DNA sequences in this sample translate to the same CDR3. This sample is drawn from a study of shared clonotypes between healthy human individuals. Points from the study as a whole: Naive subsets typically showed greater estimated richness than memory subsets. Lower generation probabilities were found for non-shared clonotypes than for those shared by all four donors. Rarefaction curves obtained for sorted subsets showed sequencing incomplete despite large depth.

The V gene's germline CDR1 is SGHDT and CDR2 YYEEEE. After removal of 4 bases from V and 1 base from J, the junction contained 3 bases not matched to a gene. The CDR3 loop spans 14 amino acids. Only in-frame clones appear in the TCRdb table, and some are missing; sequencing was by immunoSEQ multiplex PCR. The table includes roughly 2 million clones, approximately 95% detected once. CD45RO-negative cells were positively selected for CCR7, leaving out terminally differentiated effector memory CD45RA+ cells. Nashville, Tennessee was home to all donors, each a Caucasian adult. This receptor was identified in a man between 18 and 35 years old in good health. The sample comprised naive CD8+ T cells sorted from blood. J is TRBJ1-1 and V is TRBV5-6, with TRBD1 matching 8 bases. CDR3 sequence reads: CASSTGTGNTEAFF. The CDR3 nucleotides are TGTGCCAGCAGCACTGGGACAGGGAACACTGAAGCTTTCTTT.